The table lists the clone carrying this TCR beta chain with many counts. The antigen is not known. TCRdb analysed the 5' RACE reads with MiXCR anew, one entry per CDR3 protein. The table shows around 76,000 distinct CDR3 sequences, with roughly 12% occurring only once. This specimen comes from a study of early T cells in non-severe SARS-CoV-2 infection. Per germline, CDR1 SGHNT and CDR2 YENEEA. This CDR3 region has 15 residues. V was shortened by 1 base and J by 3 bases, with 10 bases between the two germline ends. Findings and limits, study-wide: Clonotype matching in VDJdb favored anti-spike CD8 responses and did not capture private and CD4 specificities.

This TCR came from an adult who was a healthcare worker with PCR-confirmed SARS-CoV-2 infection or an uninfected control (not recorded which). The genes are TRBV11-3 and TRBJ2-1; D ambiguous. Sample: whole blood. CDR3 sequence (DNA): TGTGCCAGCAGCTTAGGAGGTTCCCTCTACAATGAGCAGTTCTTC. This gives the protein CASSLGGSLYNEQFF.